This is a list of T cell receptor beta chains from one sample in a study of T cell responses to AZD1222 COVID-19 vaccine. Using immunoSEQ multiplex PCR, the repertoire was profiled, and TCRdb retains in-frame clones only, with some absent. Here the sample spans 100,000 or so clones, about 80% being singletons. The sequencing here drew on peripheral blood, taken on day 0 of AZD1222 vaccination. Every receptor here comes from an adult in good health. CDR3s include the opening cysteine and the closing phenylalanine or tryptophan. D genes are given only for firm matches. Clone size is stated in some rows and not others, as once, few, many or a class when expanded.

j_gene: TRBJ2-7
v_gene: TRBV11-2
d_gene: TRBD1
abundance: .
CDR3nt: TGTGCCAGCAGCTTCCGGGACAGGGTGGTGGACGAGCAGTACTTC
CDR3aa: CASSFRDRVVDEQYF

j_gene: TRBJ1-2
v_gene: TRBV5-1
d_gene: .
abundance: once
CDR3nt: TGCGCCAGCAGCTTGGATACCGGCTATGGCTACACCTTC
CDR3aa: CASSLDTGYGYTF

j_gene: TRBJ1-1
v_gene: TRBV3-1/TRBV3-2
d_gene: TRBD1
abundance: few
CDR3nt: TGTGCCAGCAGCCAAGAGTTGGGACAGGGGAACACTGAAGCTTTCTTT
CDR3aa: CASSQELGQGNTEAFF

j_gene: TRBJ1-5
v_gene: TRBV18
d_gene: TRBD1
abundance: .
CDR3nt: TGTGCCAGCTCACCCCAGACAGGGAGTAATCAGCCCCAGCATTTT
CDR3aa: CASSPQTGSNQPQHF

j_gene: TRBJ1-1
v_gene: TRBV18
d_gene: TRBD1
abundance: few
CDR3nt: TGTGCCAGCTCACCTGGGACAGGCAATGAAGCTTTCTTT
CDR3aa: CASSPGTGNEAFF

j_gene: TRBJ1-2
v_gene: TRBV5-5
d_gene: .
abundance: few
CDR3nt: TGTGCCAGCAGCTTGGAGGGACAAGTCAACTATGGCTACACCTTC
CDR3aa: CASSLEGQVNYGYTF

j_gene: TRBJ1-4
v_gene: TRBV4-2
d_gene: .
abundance: .
CDR3nt: TGTGCCAGCAGCCTAAACAGGGTTGGTGAAAAACTGTTTTTT
CDR3aa: CASSLNRVGEKLFF

j_gene: TRBJ1-5
v_gene: TRBV16
d_gene: TRBD1
abundance: .
CDR3nt: TGTGCCAGCAGCCAATCGGTGCAGGGGGCGACTGGCAATCAGCCCCAGCATTTT
CDR3aa: CASSQSVQGATGNQPQHF

j_gene: TRBJ1-6
v_gene: TRBV4-3
d_gene: TRBD1
abundance: .
CDR3nt: TGCGCCAGCAGCCAGACAGGGGTGTCCTATAATTCACCCCTCCACTTT
CDR3aa: CASSQTGVSYNSPLHF

j_gene: TRBJ2-3
v_gene: TRBV7-9
d_gene: .
abundance: once
CDR3nt: TGTGCCAGCAGCTTAGCCGGGGGAGATACGCAGTATTTT
CDR3aa: CASSLAGGDTQYF

j_gene: TRBJ2-1
v_gene: TRBV6-5
d_gene: TRBD2
abundance: .
CDR3nt: TGTGCCATTCGGACTAGTCCCGGTGAGCAGTTCTTC
CDR3aa: CAIRTSPGEQFF

j_gene: TRBJ1-4
v_gene: TRBV5-1
d_gene: .
abundance: .
CDR3nt: TGCGCCAGCAGCTTGAACGCAGGAGTTAATGAAAAACTGTTTTTT
CDR3aa: CASSLNAGVNEKLFF

j_gene: TRBJ1-5
v_gene: TRBV20-1
d_gene: TRBD1
abundance: .
CDR3nt: TGCAGTGCTAGTCAGGGGGCGAGACGCAATCAGCCCCAGCATTTT
CDR3aa: CSASQGARRNQPQHF

j_gene: TRBJ2-1
v_gene: TRBV2
d_gene: .
abundance: .
CDR3nt: TGTGCCAGCAGAGTACTGCGCTCCTACAATGAGCAGTTCTTC
CDR3aa: CASRVLRSYNEQFF

j_gene: TRBJ1-2
v_gene: TRBV2
d_gene: TRBD1
abundance: .
CDR3nt: TGTGCCAGCAGTGCCCCGGGACAGGGGGCTTCTGGCTACACCTTC
CDR3aa: CASSAPGQGASGYTF

j_gene: TRBJ2-3
v_gene: TRBV27
d_gene: .
abundance: .
CDR3nt: TGTGCCAGCAGTTTCGGTGGGGGATGGACAGATACGCAGTATTTT
CDR3aa: CASSFGGGWTDTQYF

j_gene: TRBJ1-4
v_gene: TRBV19
d_gene: .
abundance: once
CDR3nt: TGTGCCAGTAGTATTGGGCTGATGAATGAAAAACTGTTTTTT
CDR3aa: CASSIGLMNEKLFF

j_gene: TRBJ1-5
v_gene: TRBV7-9
d_gene: .
abundance: few
CDR3nt: TGTGCCAGCAGCGCCAGCTCGGCAGGGGATCAGCCCCAGCATTTT
CDR3aa: CASSASSAGDQPQHF

j_gene: TRBJ2-7
v_gene: TRBV6-5
d_gene: .
abundance: .
CDR3nt: TGTGCCAGCAGTTACCCAGGGCGCGACGAGCAGTACTTC
CDR3aa: CASSYPGRDEQYF

j_gene: TRBJ1-1
v_gene: TRBV5-1
d_gene: .
abundance: .
CDR3nt: TGCGCCAGCAGTCCCGGAAGGGGACGAACTGAAGCTTTCTTT
CDR3aa: CASSPGRGRTEAFF

j_gene: TRBJ2-7
v_gene: TRBV6-1
d_gene: TRBD1
abundance: .
CDR3nt: TGTGCCAGCAGTGAAGCGGGACAGAGCTACGAGCAGTACTTC
CDR3aa: CASSEAGQSYEQYF

j_gene: TRBJ2-1
v_gene: TRBV7-2
d_gene: .
abundance: once
CDR3nt: TGTGCCAGCAGCTCCTCGGAGGGGTACTCCTACAATGAGCAGTTCTTC
CDR3aa: CASSSSEGYSYNEQFF

j_gene: TRBJ1-5
v_gene: TRBV6-5
d_gene: .
abundance: .
CDR3nt: TGTGCCAGCAGCGTAGGACGGGGGGCCAATCAGCCCCAGCATTTT
CDR3aa: CASSVGRGANQPQHF

j_gene: TRBJ1-1
v_gene: TRBV3-1/TRBV3-2
d_gene: .
abundance: .
CDR3nt: TGTGCCAGCAGCCAACAGTCCTGGGGTGAAGCTTTCTTT
CDR3aa: CASSQQSWGEAFF

j_gene: TRBJ2-7
v_gene: TRBV2
d_gene: .
abundance: .
CDR3nt: TGTGCCAGCTCCGAGGGTGAAAGCTACGAGCAGTACTTC
CDR3aa: CASSEGESYEQYF

j_gene: TRBJ1-1
v_gene: TRBV19
d_gene: TRBD1
abundance: .
CDR3nt: TGTGCCAGTAGTCGGACAGGGGCGCGGGCCGCTGAAGCTTTCTTT
CDR3aa: CASSRTGARAAEAFF

j_gene: TRBJ1-2
v_gene: TRBV5-4
d_gene: TRBD1
abundance: .
CDR3nt: TGTGCCAGCAGCCCAACGGGACAGTCTAACTATGGCTACACCTTC
CDR3aa: CASSPTGQSNYGYTF

j_gene: TRBJ2-2
v_gene: TRBV6-2/TRBV6-3
d_gene: .
abundance: .
CDR3nt: TGTGCCAGCAGTTACTTGGGGCCCGGGGAGCTGTTTTTT
CDR3aa: CASSYLGPGELFF

j_gene: TRBJ2-1
v_gene: TRBV4-3
d_gene: .
abundance: .
CDR3nt: TGCGCCAGCAGCCAAGAACGAACGGGGCGGCAGTTCTTC
CDR3aa: CASSQERTGRQFF

j_gene: TRBJ1-3
v_gene: TRBV7-2
d_gene: .
abundance: .
CDR3nt: TGTGCCAGCAGCTTAGGGCCACAGGGAAACACCATATATTTT
CDR3aa: CASSLGPQGNTIYF

j_gene: TRBJ1-2
v_gene: TRBV27
d_gene: TRBD1
abundance: few
CDR3nt: TGTGCCAGCAGTGGACCCCGGACAGGCGAAGCATCCTATGGCTACACCTTC
CDR3aa: CASSGPRTGEASYGYTF

j_gene: TRBJ1-2
v_gene: TRBV4-2
d_gene: TRBD1
abundance: few
CDR3nt: TGTGCCAGCAGCCGATCCTCGACAGGGGGCCACTATGGCTACACCTTC
CDR3aa: CASSRSSTGGHYGYTF